The 12 T cell receptor beta chains below were found in one sample sequenced in a study of shared clonotypes between healthy human individuals. Cells designated naive CD8 were CD45RO-negative and were positively selected for CCR7, with terminally differentiated effector memory CD45RA+ cells excluded. Clones were read by immunoSEQ multiplex PCR, and TCRdb kept only the in-frame ones, dropping some. The repertoire has about 2.1 million clones, 85% to 95% of them found once; the top ten carry around 1.7%. Sequencing used naive CD8+ T cells from PBMCs. All receptors derive from a man aged 18-30 years in good health. Some clones in this sample may be carry-over from other donors' samples.

This chain uses TRBV4-1 with TRBJ2-5; no definite D call. Trimming stripped 1 base from V and 1 base from J, with 13 bases between. The CDR3 extends over 16 amino acids. Germline-derived CDR1 and CDR2 are MGHRA and YSYEKL. The CDR3 DNA reads as TGCGCCAGCAGCCAAGTAGTTTTGGGGTTCCAAGAGACCCAGTACTTC. It is translated as CASSQVVLGFQETQYF.

The chain couples TRBV4-2 to TRBJ1-5; 10 nucleotides align to TRBD1. The germline V gene encodes CDR1 LGHNA and CDR2 YNFKEQ. The CDR3 length is 16 residues. J gave up 2 bases and V 4 bases, and 5 bases lay outside the gene matches. The CDR3 is CASSPKTGGGNQPQHF. CDR3 sequence (DNA): TGTGCCAGCAGCCCTAAGACAGGGGGCGGCAATCAGCCCCAGCATTTT.

CDR3 nucleotide sequence: TGTGCCAGCAGGAGAGAAGATACGCAGTATTTT. The encoded protein is CASRREDTQYF. The chain is built from TRBV27 and TRBJ2-3; D remains unclear. The CDR3 contains 11 residues. CDR1 is MNHEY, CDR2 SMNVEV, per germline (reference sequence). The V end lost 6 bases, the J end lost 5 bases, and 6 bases lay between the germline ends.

V is TRBV2 and J is TRBJ2-7, with D tentatively TRBD2 (6 bases). The germline V gene encodes CDR1 SNHLY and CDR2 FYNNEI. This CDR3 is built from 15 residues. Trimming cost V 0 bases and J 7 bases, with 16 bases left between them. In DNA form, the CDR3 reads TGTGCCAGCAGTGAAGCGCTTGGACGGGAGAGGGAGCAGTACTTC. Translating it yields CASSEALGREREQYF.

The chain recombines TRBV29-1 with TRBJ2-2; D call uncertain. Germline V gene lookup returns CDR1 SQVTM and CDR2 ANQGSEA. Trimming took 4 bases from V and 0 from J, leaving 9 bases between them. This CDR3 has 14 amino acids. Written as DNA, the CDR3 is TGCAGCGTTGGAGCGTTCGCGAACACCGGGGAGCTGTTTTTT. Translated, it gives CSVGAFANTGELFF.

The rearrangement links TRBV27 to TRBJ1-1; 9 bases fit TRBD1. The CDR3 sequence is 14 residues long. V lost 4 bases and J lost 4; bases outside the gene matches: 4. Per the germline V gene, CDR1 is MNHEY and CDR2 is SMNVEV (reference sequence). CDR3 coding DNA: TGTGCCAGCAGTTGGGACAGGGCGGGCACTGAAGCTTTCTTT. The encoded protein is CASSWDRAGTEAFF.

The chain links TRBV28 to TRBJ2-7, with 9 bases lining up with TRBD1. The CDR3 totals 14 residues. Looked up from germline, CDR1 is MDHEN and CDR2 is SYDVKM. The V and J ends lost 5 bases and 3 bases, in that order; junction bases with no gene match: 5. CDR3 in amino acids: CASSLRDRVYEQYF. The CDR3 DNA reads TGTGCCAGCAGTCTCCGGGACAGGGTCTACGAGCAGTACTTC.

The J gene is TRBJ2-7, the V gene TRBV6-1; D gene unclear. V shed 6 bases and J shed 6 bases, with 12 bases lying between them. The CDR3 length is 12 residues. Per the germline V gene, CDR1 is MNHNS and CDR2 is SASEGT. This CDR3 reads CASSPLWAEQYF. CDR3 in DNA: TGTGCCAGCAGCCCGCTGTGGGCCGAGCAGTACTTC.

V usage is TRBV11-2 and J usage is TRBJ2-1, with D tentatively TRBD2 (6 bases). V shed 3 bases and J shed 8 bases, with 17 bases lying between them. Germline CDR1 SGHAT, CDR2 FQNNGV. This CDR3 is built from 15 residues. The CDR3 DNA is TGTGCCAGCAGCTTTCGGAGGGGTTTTAGCGATGAGCAGTTCTTC. Its protein product is CASSFRRGFSDEQFF.

The rearrangement uses TRBV7-2 and TRBJ2-2; TRBD1 might be the D (6 bases). The CDR3 extends over 14 amino acids. CDR1 is SGHTA and CDR2 is FQGNSA in the germline V gene. V lost 5 bases and J 7 bases, leaving 14 bases between the germline ends. Here the CDR3 DNA reads TGTGCCAGCAGCCCCCGGACAGTTAGCGGGGAGCTGTTTTTT. Translation: CASSPRTVSGELFF.

The chain uses TRBV21-1 and TRBJ2-7; the tabulated D call, TRBD2, remains unverified against the DNA. TRBV21-1 is flagged as a pseudogene. This CDR3 spans 14 amino acids. In DNA form, the CDR3 reads TGTGCCAGCAGCAAAGATGACGGGACTTACGAGCAGTACTTC. Translating gives CASSKDDGTYEQYF.

The DNA of the CDR3 is TGTGCCATCAGTGAGAGCAGGGGGGGCGTCGATGAGCAGTTCTTC. It is translated as CAISESRGGVDEQFF. V is TRBV10-3 and J is TRBJ2-1; D possibly matches TRBD1 or TRBD2 (7 bases each). Trimming removed 2 bases at V and 8 bases at J, with 16 bases between. CDR3 length: 15 residues. The germline CDR1 and CDR2 sequences are ENHRY and SYGVKD.